The present TCR beta chain was sequenced within a study of blood T cells in healthy people across ages. Study observations and caveats: TCR beta diversity correlated strongly with naive T cell percentage.

A second PCR of about 7 to 12 cycles used a sample-barcoded 5' primer and a J-beta primer mix. The yield of each sample was at least 2.5 million CDR3-containing paired-end reads. In TCRdb, the 5' RACE reads were re-called with MiXCR into one record per CDR3 protein. The table lists 780,000 or so distinct CDR3 sequences, around 50% of them singletons. The CDR3 spans 15 residues. Trimming left V 4 bases short and J 4 bases short, with 14 bases between. With respect to this clonotype: Its cognate antigen is unknown.

The donors, aged roughly 6 to 100, were healthy Caucasians from Russia. This TCR was sampled from a man aged 35-49 years in good health. The sample taken for sequencing was blood. The V call is TRBV12-3 or TRBV12-4, the J call TRBJ1-5; tentative D call: TRBD1 (5 bases). The CDR3 DNA reads as TGTGCCAGCAGTTCGGCAGGGATTCAAAATCAGCCCCAGCATTTT. It specifies CASSSAGIQNQPQHF.